The entry below describes one T cell receptor beta chain. This entry belongs to a study of blood T cell repertoires in COVID-19. Study information: COVID-19 samples, acute and convalescent, were from the United States, Italy and Spain.

The CDR3 covers 11 residues. Trimming took off 1 base at V and 3 bases at J, with 3 bases between the two ends. CDR1 and CDR2 from the germline V gene are DFQATT and SNEGSKA (reference sequence). The assay was immunoSEQ multiplex PCR, and TCRdb's table has in-frame clones only and misses some. The data contain more than 150,000 clones, 85% to 90% of them seen just once; the ten biggest clones take up less than 25%. What was sequenced was peripheral blood. This TCR was recovered from a man between 65 and 80 years old with active or convalescent COVID-19. This chain links TRBV20-1 with TRBJ1-2; D call uncertain. DNA for the CDR3: TGCAGTGCTAGAGTCTACTATGGCTACACCTTC. The encoded protein is CSARVYYGYTF.